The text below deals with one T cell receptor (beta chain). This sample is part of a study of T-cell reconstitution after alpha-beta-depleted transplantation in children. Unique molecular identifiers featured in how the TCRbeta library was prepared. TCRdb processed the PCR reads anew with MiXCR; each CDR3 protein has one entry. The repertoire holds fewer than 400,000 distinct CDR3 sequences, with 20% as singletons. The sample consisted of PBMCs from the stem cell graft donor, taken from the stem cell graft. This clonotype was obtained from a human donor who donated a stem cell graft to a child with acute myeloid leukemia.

The CDR3 DNA reads TGCGCCAGCAGCTTGAGGGGATCCTATGGCTACACCTTC. This gives the protein CASSLRGSYGYTF. The chain employs TRBV5-1 and TRBJ1-2, with D possibly matching TRBD1 (5 bases). There are 13 residues in the CDR3. Trimming cost V 1 base and J 4 bases, with 8 bases left between them. Germline V gene data show CDR1 as SGHRS and CDR2 as YFSETQ.